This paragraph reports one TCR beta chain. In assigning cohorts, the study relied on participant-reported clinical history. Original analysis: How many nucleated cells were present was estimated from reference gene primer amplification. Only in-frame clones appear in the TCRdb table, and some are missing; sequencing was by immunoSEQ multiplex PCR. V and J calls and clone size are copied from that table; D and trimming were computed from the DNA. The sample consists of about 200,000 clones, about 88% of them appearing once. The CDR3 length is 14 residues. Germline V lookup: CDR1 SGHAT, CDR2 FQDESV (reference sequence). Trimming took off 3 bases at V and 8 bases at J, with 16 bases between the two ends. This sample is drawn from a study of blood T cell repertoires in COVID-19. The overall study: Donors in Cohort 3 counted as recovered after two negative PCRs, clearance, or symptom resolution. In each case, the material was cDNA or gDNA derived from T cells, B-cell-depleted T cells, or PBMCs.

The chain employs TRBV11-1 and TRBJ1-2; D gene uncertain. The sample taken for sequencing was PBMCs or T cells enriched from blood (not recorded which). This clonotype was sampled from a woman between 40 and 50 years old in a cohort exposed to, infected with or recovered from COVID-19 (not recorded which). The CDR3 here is CASSFRKSSGGYTF. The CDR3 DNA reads TGTGCCAGCAGCTTTAGGAAATCGTCAGGAGGCTACACCTTC.